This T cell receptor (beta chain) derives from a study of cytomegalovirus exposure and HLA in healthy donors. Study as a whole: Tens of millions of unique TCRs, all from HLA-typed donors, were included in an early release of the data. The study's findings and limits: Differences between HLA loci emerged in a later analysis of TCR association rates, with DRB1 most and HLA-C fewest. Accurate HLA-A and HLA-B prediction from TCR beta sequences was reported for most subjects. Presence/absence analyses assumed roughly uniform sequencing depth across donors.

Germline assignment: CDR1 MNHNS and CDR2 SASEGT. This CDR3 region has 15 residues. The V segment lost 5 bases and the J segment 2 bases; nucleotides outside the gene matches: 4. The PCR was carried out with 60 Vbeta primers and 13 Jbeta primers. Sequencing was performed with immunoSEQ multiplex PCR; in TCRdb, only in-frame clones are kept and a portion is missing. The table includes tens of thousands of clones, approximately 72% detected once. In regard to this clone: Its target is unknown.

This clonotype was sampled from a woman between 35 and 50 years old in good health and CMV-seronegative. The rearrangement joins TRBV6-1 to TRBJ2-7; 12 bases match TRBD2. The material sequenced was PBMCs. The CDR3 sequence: CASSLLAGGPYEQYF. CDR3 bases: TGTGCCAGCAGTTTACTAGCGGGAGGCCCCTACGAGCAGTACTTC.